One and the same sample provided the 2 T cell receptor beta chains below, sequenced in a study of CD8 T cells in ankylosing spondylitis. TCRdb redid the calling of the 5' RACE reads with MiXCR, one entry per CDR3 protein. Of 150,000 to 200,000 distinct CDR3 sequences listed, around a tenth are singletons. The sequenced sample consisted of blood, either unsorted or a sorted T cell fraction (not recorded which). These receptors were obtained from a male donor with ankylosing spondylitis or in good health (not recorded which).

The table lists this clonotype with many counts. The chain carries TRBV6-1 and TRBJ2-7; D not certain. In germline, CDR1 is MNHNS, CDR2 SASEGT. V dropped 6 bases and J dropped 6 bases, with 18 bases sitting between them. The CDR3 runs to 14 residues. The CDR3 here is CASSAIAGRSEQYF. The CDR3 nucleotides are TGTGCCAGCAGCGCCATAGCTGGGCGTAGCGAGCAGTACTTC.

This sequence joins TRBV6-1 and TRBJ1-2, with D possibly TRBD1 on 6 matching bases. Per the germline V gene, CDR1 is MNHNS and CDR2 is SASEGT. Trimming removed 0 bases from V and 10 bases from J, with 15 bases in between. This CDR3 has 14 residues. As DNA, the CDR3 is TGTGCCAGCAGTGAAGCCTCGAATTCGGGGGCCTACACCTTC. As protein: CASSEASNSGAYTF.